This T cell receptor (beta chain) emerged from a study of blood T cell repertoires in COVID-19. Overall study: Samples taken during acute and convalescent COVID-19 were collected in the United States, Italy and Spain.

From germline, CDR1 is KGHSH and CDR2 LQKENI. Trimming removed 3 bases at V and 0 bases at J, with 15 bases between. There are 17 residues in the CDR3. Only in-frame clones appear in the TCRdb table, and some are missing; sequencing was by immunoSEQ multiplex PCR. The sample carries tens of thousands of clones, around 80% recorded once. The clonotype was recovered from a human donor with active or convalescent COVID-19. The donor label of this sample is uncertain. The material sequenced was peripheral blood. This rearrangement joins TRBV18 to TRBJ1-5; no reliable D call. This CDR3 reads CASSPSPSTSSNQPQHF. The CDR3 DNA follows: TGTGCCAGCTCACCGAGCCCTTCGACATCTAGCAATCAGCCCCAGCATTTT.